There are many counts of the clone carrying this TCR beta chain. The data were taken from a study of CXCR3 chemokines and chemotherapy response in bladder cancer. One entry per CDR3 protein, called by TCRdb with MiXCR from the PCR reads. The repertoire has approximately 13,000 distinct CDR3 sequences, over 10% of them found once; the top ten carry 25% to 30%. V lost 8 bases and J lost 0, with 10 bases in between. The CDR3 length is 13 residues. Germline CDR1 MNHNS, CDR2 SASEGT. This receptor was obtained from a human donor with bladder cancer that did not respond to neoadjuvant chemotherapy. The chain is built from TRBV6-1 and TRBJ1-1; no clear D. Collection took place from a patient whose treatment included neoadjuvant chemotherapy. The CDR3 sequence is CASGYWMNTEAFF. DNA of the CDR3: TGTGCCAGCGGCTATTGGATGAACACTGAAGCTTTCTTT.